A selection of T cell receptor beta chains follows, all from one sample in a study of human T cells and chemical hapten exposure. One entry per CDR3 protein, called by TCRdb with MiXCR from the RACE reads. The sample consists of around 56,000 distinct CDR3 sequences, roughly a tenth of them appearing once. Sequenced material: whole blood, taken in connection with sensitization to the hapten diphenylcyclopropenone (DPC). These receptors were obtained from a man aged 40-55 years with alopecia areata. Some clones in this sample may be carry-over from other donors' samples. The CDR3 runs from the conserved cysteine through the conserved F or W. D genes are given only for firm matches. Only part of the rows carry a size: once, few, many, or a class if the clone is expanded.

v_gene: TRBV9
abundance: few
j_gene: TRBJ2-2
d_gene: NA
CDR3aa: CASSKTGELFF
CDR3nt: TGTGCCAGCAGCAAAACCGGGGAGCTGTTTTTT

v_gene: TRBV2
abundance: many
j_gene: TRBJ2-1
d_gene: NA
CDR3aa: CASSDGPGGLNEQFF
CDR3nt: TGTGCCAGCAGTGATGGCCCCGGCGGCCTCAATGAGCAGTTCTTC

v_gene: TRBV5-4
abundance: few
j_gene: TRBJ2-1
d_gene: TRBD2
CDR3aa: CASSSIAGGPGNEQFF
CDR3nt: TGTGCCAGCAGCTCCATAGCGGGAGGGCCGGGTAATGAGCAGTTCTTC

v_gene: TRBV6-2/TRBV6-3
abundance: many
j_gene: TRBJ2-7
d_gene: NA
CDR3aa: CASSRKQGTYEQYF
CDR3nt: TGTGCCAGCAGCAGGAAACAGGGTACCTACGAGCAGTACTTC

v_gene: TRBV10-2
abundance: many
j_gene: TRBJ2-1
d_gene: TRBD2
CDR3aa: CASRASGGQSYNEQFF
CDR3nt: TGCGCCAGCAGGGCTAGCGGAGGGCAATCCTACAATGAGCAGTTCTTC

v_gene: TRBV4-1
abundance: NA
j_gene: TRBJ2-7
d_gene: NA
CDR3aa: CASSQEGVASSSPYEQYF
CDR3nt: TGCGCCAGCAGCCAAGAGGGGGTAGCGTCAAGCTCCCCCTACGAGCAGTACTTC

v_gene: TRBV27
abundance: many
j_gene: TRBJ2-1
d_gene: NA
CDR3aa: CASQDWGSSYNEQFF
CDR3nt: TGTGCCAGCCAAGATTGGGGGAGCTCATACAATGAGCAGTTCTTC

v_gene: TRBV5-1
abundance: many
j_gene: TRBJ2-7
d_gene: NA
CDR3aa: CASSLAEHGIYEQYF
CDR3nt: TGCGCCAGCAGCTTGGCCGAGCATGGTATATACGAGCAGTACTTC

v_gene: TRBV7-2
abundance: many
j_gene: TRBJ1-5
d_gene: NA
CDR3aa: CASSLSRGNSNQPQHF
CDR3nt: TGTGCCAGCAGCTTAAGTAGGGGAAATAGCAATCAGCCCCAGCATTTT

v_gene: TRBV28
abundance: few
j_gene: TRBJ2-7
d_gene: NA
CDR3aa: CASIRGYEQYF
CDR3nt: TGTGCCAGCATAAGGGGATACGAGCAGTACTTC

v_gene: TRBV4-3
abundance: many
j_gene: TRBJ2-7
d_gene: TRBD2
CDR3aa: CASSQDRTSGSYEQYF
CDR3nt: TGCGCCAGCAGCCAAGATAGAACTAGCGGTTCCTACGAGCAGTACTTC

v_gene: TRBV20-1
abundance: NA
j_gene: TRBJ2-7
d_gene: NA
CDR3aa: CSARGSFYEQYF
CDR3nt: TGCAGTGCTAGGGGGTCTTTCTACGAGCAGTACTTC

v_gene: TRBV20-1
abundance: NA
j_gene: TRBJ2-7
d_gene: NA
CDR3aa: CSARLRQDSYEQYF
CDR3nt: TGCAGTGCTAGACTTAGACAGGACTCCTACGAGCAGTACTTC

v_gene: TRBV27
abundance: once
j_gene: TRBJ1-2
d_gene: TRBD1
CDR3aa: CASSPQTGGVYGYTF
CDR3nt: TGTGCCAGCAGTCCTCAGACAGGGGGCGTCTATGGCTACACCTTC

v_gene: TRBV19
abundance: few
j_gene: TRBJ2-7
d_gene: NA
CDR3aa: CASSTSGAEQYF
CDR3nt: TGTGCCAGTAGTACCTCAGGGGCCGAGCAGTACTTC

v_gene: TRBV20-1
abundance: NA
j_gene: TRBJ2-1
d_gene: NA
CDR3aa: CSARFTYNEQFF
CDR3nt: TGCAGTGCTAGATTCACATACAATGAGCAGTTCTTC

v_gene: TRBV5-5
abundance: few
j_gene: TRBJ2-7
d_gene: TRBD2
CDR3aa: CASSLGLAGLSYEQYF
CDR3nt: TGTGCCAGCAGCTTGGGTTTAGCGGGATTGTCCTACGAGCAGTACTTC

v_gene: TRBV2
abundance: NA
j_gene: TRBJ2-1
d_gene: NA
CDR3aa: CASSALVSYNEQFF
CDR3nt: TGTGCCAGCAGTGCTCTAGTCTCCTACAATGAGCAGTTCTTC

v_gene: TRBV11-2
abundance: few
j_gene: TRBJ2-7
d_gene: NA
CDR3aa: CASSLDNGRQLSYEQYF
CDR3nt: TGTGCCAGCAGCTTAGATAATGGACGACAGCTCTCCTACGAGCAGTACTTC

v_gene: TRBV3-1
abundance: NA
j_gene: TRBJ2-7
d_gene: TRBD2
CDR3aa: CASSRPSGPYEQYF
CDR3nt: TGTGCCAGCAGCCGCCCTAGCGGGCCGTACGAGCAGTACTTC

v_gene: TRBV19
abundance: few
j_gene: TRBJ1-5
d_gene: NA
CDR3aa: CASSIVWRTNQPQHF
CDR3nt: TGTGCCAGTAGTATAGTGTGGAGAACCAATCAGCCCCAGCATTTT

v_gene: TRBV6-6
abundance: many
j_gene: TRBJ1-6
d_gene: TRBD1
CDR3aa: CASTPTGQGEYNSPLHF
CDR3nt: TGTGCCAGCACTCCCACGGGACAGGGTGAATATAATTCACCCCTCCACTTT

v_gene: TRBV18
abundance: many
j_gene: TRBJ2-7
d_gene: TRBD2
CDR3aa: CASSPIAGVSEQYF
CDR3nt: TGTGCCAGCTCACCGATAGCGGGAGTATCCGAGCAGTACTTC

v_gene: TRBV7-9
abundance: NA
j_gene: TRBJ2-1
d_gene: TRBD2
CDR3aa: CASSPDGLAGYNEQFF
CDR3nt: TGTGCCAGCAGCCCGGACGGACTAGCGGGATATAATGAGCAGTTCTTC

v_gene: TRBV27
abundance: few
j_gene: TRBJ2-6
d_gene: TRBD1
CDR3aa: CASTNLDRGSWANVLTF
CDR3nt: TGTGCCAGCACTAACCTAGACAGGGGTTCTTGGGCCAACGTCCTGACTTTC

v_gene: TRBV11-2
abundance: NA
j_gene: TRBJ2-7
d_gene: NA
CDR3aa: CASSFATATHEQYF
CDR3nt: TGTGCCAGCAGCTTCGCGACAGCCACCCACGAGCAGTACTTC

v_gene: TRBV7-9
abundance: many
j_gene: TRBJ2-2
d_gene: NA
CDR3aa: CASSLGVSNTGELFF
CDR3nt: TGTGCCAGCAGCTTAGGGGTTTCGAACACCGGGGAGCTGTTTTTT

v_gene: TRBV20-1
abundance: few
j_gene: TRBJ1-2
d_gene: TRBD1
CDR3aa: CSARDMTGGNYGYTF
CDR3nt: TGCAGTGCTAGAGATATGACAGGGGGCAACTATGGCTACACCTTC

v_gene: TRBV6-1
abundance: many
j_gene: TRBJ2-4
d_gene: NA
CDR3aa: CASSEQDRVAKNIQYF
CDR3nt: TGTGCCAGCAGTGAACAGGATCGAGTAGCCAAAAACATTCAGTACTTC

v_gene: TRBV20-1
abundance: few
j_gene: TRBJ2-6
d_gene: NA
CDR3aa: CSARISGANVLTF
CDR3nt: TGCAGTGCTAGGATCTCTGGGGCCAACGTCCTGACTTTC

v_gene: TRBV6-2/TRBV6-3
abundance: few
j_gene: TRBJ2-5
d_gene: TRBD2
CDR3aa: CASRIARDYTPQYF
CDR3nt: TGTGCCAGCAGGATCGCCAGGGACTATACCCCCCAGTACTTC

v_gene: TRBV20-1
abundance: NA
j_gene: TRBJ2-5
d_gene: NA
CDR3aa: CSARPLETQYF
CDR3nt: TGCAGTGCTAGACCGCTGGAGACCCAGTACTTC

v_gene: TRBV18
abundance: many
j_gene: TRBJ2-7
d_gene: NA
CDR3aa: CASSPGQGTYEQYF
CDR3nt: TGTGCCAGCTCACCGGGGCAGGGAACCTACGAGCAGTACTTC

v_gene: TRBV5-1
abundance: many
j_gene: TRBJ1-4
d_gene: NA
CDR3aa: CASSLQGISTNEKLFF
CDR3nt: TGCGCCAGCAGCTTGCAGGGGATCTCAACTAATGAAAAACTGTTTTTT

v_gene: TRBV5-1
abundance: many
j_gene: TRBJ2-7
d_gene: NA
CDR3aa: CASSLLQGAAYEQYF
CDR3nt: TGCGCCAGCAGCTTGTTGCAGGGAGCCGCCTACGAGCAGTACTTC

v_gene: TRBV11-2
abundance: NA
j_gene: TRBJ2-3
d_gene: TRBD1
CDR3aa: CASSRTGAMGTDTQYF
CDR3nt: TGTGCCAGCAGCCGTACAGGGGCAATGGGCACAGATACGCAGTATTTT

v_gene: TRBV4-2
abundance: many
j_gene: TRBJ2-2
d_gene: NA
CDR3aa: CASSQDEQRTGELFF
CDR3nt: TGTGCCAGCAGCCAAGATGAACAGCGCACCGGGGAGCTGTTTTTT

v_gene: TRBV28
abundance: NA
j_gene: TRBJ1-1
d_gene: NA
CDR3aa: CASSFPLPNTEAFF
CDR3nt: TGTGCCAGCAGCTTCCCCCTCCCGAACACTGAAGCTTTCTTT

v_gene: TRBV9
abundance: once
j_gene: TRBJ1-1
d_gene: NA
CDR3aa: CVSSVGQTNTEAFF
CDR3nt: TGTGTCAGCAGCGTAGGGCAGACAAACACTGAAGCTTTCTTT

v_gene: TRBV10-2
abundance: many
j_gene: TRBJ1-5
d_gene: NA
CDR3aa: CASSATDSNQPQHF
CDR3nt: TGCGCCAGCAGCGCGACAGACAGCAATCAGCCCCAGCATTTT